The rows below give T cell receptor beta chains drawn from one sample of a study of CD8+ T cells in alopecia areata. Assay used: immunoSEQ multiplex PCR; TCRdb lists only in-frame clones, some missing. This sample carries about 140,000 clones, roughly four fifths of them seen once, and the ten largest clones take 25%. The sample in question was CD8+ T cells sorted from blood, obtained at week 4, from a patient treated with tofacitinib. The receptors originated from a human donor with alopecia areata. Both conserved end residues are part of each CDR3. A D gene is named only where the DNA matches it firmly. The listing skips clone size in some rows; elsewhere it reads once, few, many or a size class.

>TRBV7-2|-|TRBJ2-1|TRBD2
CASSLGLAGTYNEQFF
TGTGCCAGCAGCTTGGGACTAGCGGGGACTTACAATGAGCAGTTCTTC
>TRBV29-1|-|TRBJ2-3|-
CSGSPGDTRYF
TGCAGCGGCTCGCCCGGAGATACGCGGTATTTT
>TRBV27|-|TRBJ2-7|-
CASSFPGGEQYF
TGTGCCAGCAGTTTTCCCGGAGGGGAGCAGTACTTC
>TRBV6-5|-|TRBJ2-1|-
CASSYLREHLYNEQFF
TGTGCCAGCAGTTACCTTCGCGAGCATCTCTACAATGAGCAGTTCTTC
>TRBV4-2|-|TRBJ2-1|TRBD2
CASSEGLASSYNEQFF
TGTGCCAGCAGCGAAGGACTAGCGAGCTCCTACAATGAGCAGTTCTTC
>TRBV29-1|once|TRBJ1-1|-
CSVEDGDRAEAFF
TGCAGCGTTGAAGATGGAGACAGAGCTGAAGCTTTCTTT
>TRBV7-9|-|TRBJ2-2|TRBD2
CASSPLAGGELFF
TGTGCCAGCAGCCCACTAGCGGGCGGGGAGCTGTTTTTT
>TRBV7-9|-|TRBJ1-2|-
CASSLKQAAGTF
TGTGCCAGCAGCCTTAAGCAAGCGGCCGGCACCTTC
>TRBV4-1|once|TRBJ2-1|-
CASSQRDKSYNEQFF
TGCGCCAGCAGCCAACGGGACAAATCGTACAATGAGCAGTTCTTC
>TRBV6-5|-|TRBJ2-1|-
CASSPGPLSYNEQFF
TGTGCCAGCAGTCCGGGACCGCTCTCCTACAATGAGCAGTTCTTC
>TRBV7-2|-|TRBJ2-2|TRBD1
CASSLRQGYLGTGELFF
TGTGCCAGCAGCTTAAGACAGGGGTATTTAGGCACCGGGGAGCTGTTTTTT
>TRBV29-1|-|TRBJ2-7|-
CSVDLQGKGEQYF
TGCAGCGTTGACTTACAGGGAAAAGGCGAGCAGTACTTC
>TRBV7-2|few|TRBJ2-1|TRBD2
CASRRLAGGGYNEQFF
TGTGCCAGCAGACGTCTAGCGGGGGGAGGCTACAATGAGCAGTTCTTC
>TRBV19|-|TRBJ2-7|-
CASSAPTYEQYF
TGTGCCAGTAGTGCACCCACCTACGAGCAGTACTTC
>TRBV27|-|TRBJ2-1|TRBD2
CASSPGAAGVTHNEQFF
TGTGCCAGCAGTCCAGGGGCAGCGGGGGTCACCCACAATGAGCAGTTCTTC
>TRBV6-5|-|TRBJ2-7|TRBD1
CASRPGQVSYEQYF
TGTGCCAGCAGGCCCGGACAGGTTTCCTACGAGCAGTACTTC
>TRBV19|-|TRBJ2-2|TRBD2
CASSTLAGNTGELFF
TGTGCCAGTAGTACCCTAGCGGGGAACACCGGGGAGCTGTTTTTT
>TRBV7-9|few|TRBJ2-7|-
CASSPDGDTHYEQYF
TGTGCCAGCAGCCCCGATGGGGACACTCACTACGAGCAGTACTTC
>TRBV10-2|-|TRBJ1-6|-
CASRDSSYNSPLHF
TGCGCCAGCAGGGACAGTTCCTATAATTCACCCCTCCACTTT
>TRBV9|-|TRBJ2-2|-
CASSVGQTNTGELFF
TGTGCCAGCAGCGTAGGACAGACGAACACCGGGGAGCTGTTTTTT
>TRBV7-9|-|TRBJ2-1|-
CASSFGAVSYNEQFF
TGTGCCAGCAGCTTCGGGGCAGTTTCCTACAATGAGCAGTTCTTC
>TRBV25-1|-|TRBJ1-1|-
CASQEVGAGTEAFF
TGTGCCAGCCAAGAAGTGGGGGCCGGCACTGAAGCTTTCTTT
>TRBV25-1|-|TRBJ1-1|TRBD1
CASSLGQVTEAFF
TGTGCCAGCAGCTTGGGACAGGTCACTGAAGCTTTCTTT
>TRBV7-2|-|TRBJ2-3|TRBD2
CASSLGASGASSTDTQYF
TGTGCCAGCAGCTTAGGGGCTAGCGGGGCCTCTAGCACAGATACGCAGTATTTT
>TRBV6-4|few|TRBJ2-2|TRBD2
CASSALAGDNTGELFF
TGTGCCAGCAGTGCTCTAGCGGGGGACAACACCGGGGAGCTGTTTTTT
>TRBV6-1|-|TRBJ2-7|-
CASNWGLRGRTEQYF
TGTGCCAGCAACTGGGGCCTGCGGGGGCGTACGGAGCAGTACTTC
>TRBV29-1|few|TRBJ2-7|-
CSVRRELTPGDEQYF
TGCAGCGTTCGACGAGAACTGACACCCGGCGACGAGCAGTACTTC
>TRBV11-3|once|TRBJ2-7|-
CASSSGGGGEQYF
TGTGCCAGCAGCTCGGGTGGGGGTGGCGAGCAGTACTTC
>TRBV2|once|TRBJ2-7|-
CASNGRGPYEQYF
TGTGCCAGCAACGGCAGGGGCCCCTACGAGCAGTACTTC
>TRBV2|-|TRBJ2-1|TRBD2
CASSELAGAENEQFF
TGTGCCAGCAGTGAACTAGCGGGGGCAGAAAATGAGCAGTTCTTC
>TRBV5-4|-|TRBJ2-5|TRBD1
CASSSGQGEETQYF
TGTGCCAGCAGCTCTGGACAGGGGGAAGAGACCCAGTACTTC
>TRBV27|-|TRBJ2-2|-
CASSLSAGELFF
TGTGCCAGCAGTTTATCCGCCGGGGAGCTGTTTTTT
>TRBV5-1|-|TRBJ2-3|TRBD2
CASSRSGGERTDTQYF
TGCGCCAGCAGCCGTAGCGGGGGGGAACGCACAGATACGCAGTATTTT
>TRBV15|-|TRBJ2-5|-
CATSDLWGREETQYF
TGTGCCACCAGCGACCTTTGGGGGCGGGAGGAGACCCAGTACTTC
>TRBV30|-|TRBJ2-2|-
CAWSPPGELFF
TGTGCCTGGAGTCCCCCCGGGGAGCTGTTTTTT
>TRBV4-1|-|TRBJ1-2|TRBD1
CASSHAGTGRVYGYTF
TGCGCCAGCAGCCATGCCGGGACAGGAAGGGTCTATGGCTACACCTTC
>TRBV9|-|TRBJ2-3|-
CASKALRDTQYF
TGTGCCAGCAAGGCTCTCCGGGATACGCAGTATTTT
>TRBV4-3|-|TRBJ2-3|TRBD2
CASSQDGRAGGTDTQYF
TGCGCCAGCAGCCAAGATGGGCGAGCGGGGGGCACAGATACGCAGTATTTT
>TRBV11-2|-|TRBJ2-3|-
CASSWDTQYF
TGTGCCAGCTCCTGGGATACGCAGTATTTT
>TRBV7-9|-|TRBJ2-6|-
CASSLGATVRVLTF
TGTGCCAGCAGCTTAGGGGCGACCGTCAGAGTCCTGACTTTC
>TRBV4-2|-|TRBJ2-7|-
CASSQELQGFSYEQYF
TGTGCCAGCAGCCAAGAGTTACAGGGTTTTTCCTACGAGCAGTACTTC
>TRBV5-5|-|TRBJ1-2|TRBD1
CASSYNGQGPYGYTF
TGTGCCAGCAGCTATAACGGACAGGGACCTTATGGCTACACCTTC
>TRBV6-5|-|TRBJ2-3|TRBD2
CASSLAGVDTQYF
TGTGCCAGCAGTTTAGCGGGGGTGGATACGCAGTATTTT
>TRBV13|-|TRBJ2-2|TRBD2
CASSPSLASNTGELFF
TGTGCCAGCAGCCCATCACTAGCGTCGAACACCGGGGAGCTGTTTTTT
>TRBV21-1|few|TRBJ1-4|-
CASSKGRGQLGEKLFF
TGTGCCAGCAGCAAAGGGCGGGGACAGTTGGGGGAAAAACTGTTTTTT
>TRBV4-2|-|TRBJ2-7|TRBD2
CASSQEGASGVYEQYF
TGTGCCAGCAGCCAAGAGGGGGCTAGCGGGGTGTACGAGCAGTACTTC
>TRBV6-1|-|TRBJ2-5|-
CASSDQGREEETQYF
TGTGCCAGCAGTGACCAGGGGCGCGAGGAAGAGACCCAGTACTTC
>TRBV27|few|TRBJ2-5|-
CASSGLADQETQYF
TGTGCCAGCAGTGGTTTAGCGGATCAAGAGACCCAGTACTTC
>TRBV29-1|-|TRBJ2-1|TRBD1
CSVEEGQVRGNEQFF
TGCAGCGTTGAAGAGGGACAGGTGAGGGGCAATGAGCAGTTCTTC
>TRBV4-2|-|TRBJ1-1|TRBD1
CASSHPGQGNTEAFF
TGTGCCAGCAGCCACCCGGGACAGGGGAACACTGAAGCTTTCTTT
>TRBV7-3|-|TRBJ2-5|-
CASSAGVQETQYF
TGTGCCAGCAGCGCCGGGGTCCAAGAGACCCAGTACTTC
>TRBV5-1|-|TRBJ2-3|-
CASTAPGEADTQYF
TGCGCCAGCACCGCTCCAGGGGAAGCAGATACGCAGTATTTT
>TRBV7-9|-|TRBJ2-5|TRBD2
CASSVRGGDQETQYF
TGTGCCAGCAGCGTCCGCGGGGGGGACCAAGAGACCCAGTACTTC
>TRBV5-1|-|TRBJ2-1|TRBD1
CASTPGTGGHNEQFF
TGCGCCAGCACCCCCGGGACAGGGGGGCACAATGAGCAGTTCTTC
>TRBV18|-|TRBJ1-4|TRBD1
CASSRGQGEEKLFF
TGTGCCAGCTCACGGGGACAGGGAGAAGAAAAACTGTTTTTT
>TRBV7-2|-|TRBJ2-1|-
CASSLDWEQFF
TGTGCCAGCAGCTTAGATTGGGAGCAGTTCTTC
>TRBV7-9|-|TRBJ1-3|-
CASSSGLFANTIYF
TGTGCCAGCAGCTCGGGCCTTTTCGCAAACACCATATATTTT